The 30 T cell receptor beta chains given below trace back to one sample, sequenced in a study of blood T cell repertoires in COVID-19. Clones were sequenced by immunoSEQ multiplex PCR, and TCRdb holds only the in-frame ones, with some missing. The sample lists fewer than 250,000 clones; 80% to 90% were seen once. The sample was PBMCs or T cells enriched from blood (not recorded which). The origin of the receptors is a woman under 40 with acute COVID-19.

The V gene is TRBV9, the J gene TRBJ2-2; 7 bases map to TRBD1. The length of the CDR3 is 15 residues. V gave up 2 bases and J gave up 4 bases; unmatched junction bases: 5. Germline values: CDR1 SGDLS, CDR2 YYNGEE. The DNA for the CDR3 is TGTGCCAGCAGCGTCGACAGGGCTAGCACCGGGGAGCTGTTTTTT. This encodes CASSVDRASTGELFF. The entire variable domain, with the rest obtained from reference TRBV9 and TRBJ2-2, is as follows: DSGVTQTPKHLITATGQRVTLRCSPRSGDLSVYWYQQSLDQGLQFLIQYYNGEERAKGNILERFSAQQFPDLHSELNLSSLELGDSALYFCASSVDRASTGELFFGEGSRLTVL.

For this clone: The same CDR3 also results from other DNA sequences found in this sample. The chain employs TRBV12-3 or TRBV12-4 and TRBJ1-2; D is undetermined. The CDR3 extends over 12 amino acids. Deletions cut 2 bases from V and 5 bases from J, with 6 bases between. CDR3 protein: CASSLPGYGYTF. CDR3 nucleotides: TGTGCCAGCAGTTTACCCGGGTATGGCTACACCTTC.

This clone showed up just a few times. The CDR3 reads CASSSPGQGAHGYTF. CDR3 nucleotides: TGTGCCAGCAGCTCTCCGGGACAGGGGGCCCATGGCTACACCTTC. This chain joins TRBV5-4 and TRBJ1-2; 12 positions agree with TRBD1. Trimming removed 3 bases from V and 6 bases from J; junction bases left unmatched: 6. Germline CDR1 and CDR2: SGHNT and YYREEE (reference sequence). This CDR3 comprises 15 residues.

This sequence joins TRBV10-3 and TRBJ1-4, with TRBD1 matching 9 bases. With 10 bases clipped from V and 7 bases from J, the junction kept 7 bases outside the gene matches. Germline loops: CDR1 ENHRY, CDR2 SYGVKD. CDR3 length equals 13 residues. The CDR3 loop is CATRDRESEKLFF. The DNA of the CDR3 is TGTGCCACTAGGGACAGGGAATCTGAAAAACTGTTTTTT.

This clone was found once. A junction end diverges from the germline sequence, so it may reflect a read error. V gene TRBV2 combines with J gene TRBJ1-4, with 7 nucleotides matching TRBD1. The germline V gene has CDR1 SNHLY and CDR2 FYNNEI. This CDR3 region has 15 residues. CDR3 region: CASSESPTGNWGQSF. The CDR3 nucleotides are TGTGCCAGCAGTGAAAGCCCCACAGGGAATTGGGGACAGTCTTTT. The full variable domain, its missing parts supplied by reference TRBV2 and TRBJ1-4, is EPEVTQTPSHQVTQMGQEVILRCVPISNHLYFYWYRQILGQKVEFLVSFYNNEISEKSEIFDDQFSVERPDGSNFTLKIRSTKLEDSAMYFCASSESPTGNWGQSFGSGTQLSVL.

This clone was seen a few times. The chain links TRBV6-5 to TRBJ2-7, with D possibly matching TRBD2 (6 bases). The length of the CDR3 is 14 residues. With 6 bases removed from V and 2 bases from J, the gap between germline ends came to 14 bases. Looked up from germline, CDR1 is MNHEY and CDR2 is SVGAGI. The CDR3 DNA reads as TGTGCCAGCAGGCTGGGACTGGATACCTACGAGCAGTACTTC. It yields the protein CASRLGLDTYEQYF.

CDR3 sequence (DNA): TGTGCCAGCAGTACGGCAGACAGAAACACCATATATTTT. It translates to CASSTADRNTIYF. V and J are TRBV12-3 or TRBV12-4 and TRBJ1-3; D gene ambiguous. V was clipped by 5 bases and J by 5 bases, with 10 bases between them. The CDR3 loop spans 13 amino acids.

This clone appeared a single time. The V call is TRBV12-5, the J call TRBJ2-1, with D tentatively TRBD1 (6 bases). The CDR3 covers 17 residues. Deletions cut 9 bases from V and 8 bases from J, with 29 bases between. CDR1 is LGHNT, CDR2 FRNRAP, per germline. The CDR3 region is CASRPFFRDIPLDEQFF. The CDR3 DNA is TGTGCTAGCCGGCCTTTTTTCCGGGACATCCCGTTGGATGAGCAGTTCTTC.

There are a few counts of this clone. The chain uses TRBV3-1 (or the pseudogene TRBV3-2) and TRBJ1-3; D is ambiguous. There are 13 residues in the CDR3. Trimming took off 1 base at V and 4 bases at J, with 5 bases between the two ends. In germline, CDR1 is LGHDT, CDR2 YNNKEL (reference sequence). CDR3 loop: CASSQGRGNTIYF. CDR3 DNA sequence: TGTGCCAGCAGCCAAGGCAGGGGAAACACCATATATTTT.

The V gene is TRBV6-5, the J gene TRBJ1-5; unclear D gene. Germline V gene lookup returns CDR1 MNHEY and CDR2 SVGAGI. The V end lost 5 bases, the J end lost 2 bases, and 13 bases lay between the germline ends. The CDR3 has 15 amino acids. The CDR3 loop is CASSPAGIGNQPQHF. Here the CDR3 DNA reads TGTGCCAGCAGTCCTGCGGGTATTGGCAATCAGCCCCAGCATTTT.

The chain has TRBV19 and TRBJ1-5; 8 bases are a match to TRBD1. The CDR3 is 18 amino acids. V gave up 7 bases and J gave up 2 bases; unmatched junction bases: 16. Germline-derived CDR1 and CDR2 are LNHDA and SQIVND (reference sequence). The CDR3 loop is CASIRQAGGEYGNQPQHF. As DNA, the CDR3 is TGTGCCAGTATTCGGCAGGCAGGGGGCGAATATGGCAATCAGCCCCAGCATTTT.

The rearrangement joins TRBV27 to TRBJ2-2; D gene unclear. This CDR3 has 13 residues. V was cut by 0 bases and J by 4 bases, with 3 bases left in between. The germline V gene encodes CDR1 MNHEY and CDR2 SMNVEV (reference sequence). The CDR3 loop reads CASSLSLTGELFF. The CDR3 DNA reads TGTGCCAGCAGTTTATCCCTCACCGGGGAGCTGTTTTTT.

This chain uses TRBV5-1 with TRBJ1-1; 7 bases are shared with TRBD1. V gave up 3 bases and J gave up 1 base; unmatched junction bases: 6. Germline V CDR1 and CDR2: SGHRS, YFSETQ. The length of the CDR3 is 15 residues. The CDR3 protein is CASSYGQDENTEAFF. The CDR3 DNA is TGCGCCAGCAGCTACGGACAGGACGAGAACACTGAAGCTTTCTTT.

V gene TRBV11-3 combines with J gene TRBJ2-1, with D maybe TRBD2 (6 bases). Germline CDR1 is SGHNT and CDR2 is YENEEA. V was cut by 5 bases and J by 0 bases, with 11 bases left in between. CDR3 length: 15 amino acids. As DNA, the CDR3 is TGTGCCAGCAGCCTCTTCGGGAGCTCCTACAATGAGCAGTTCTTC. Residues: CASSLFGSSYNEQFF.

The chain joins TRBV7-8 to TRBJ1-1; tentatively, D is TRBD1 (6 bases). Germline CDR1 is SGHVS and CDR2 is FQNEAQ. CDR3 length: 18 amino acids. V was pared by 1 base and J by 5 bases, with 23 bases between. CDR3 sequence (DNA): TGTGCCAGCAGCTTAGTCGAGTCCATGGGGGCGCGAGGTACTGAAGCTTTCTTT. It yields the protein CASSLVESMGARGTEAFF.

This clone was seen a single time. The gene calls are TRBV7-9 and TRBJ1-2; D uncertain. The CDR3 covers 17 residues. Trimming cost V 0 bases and J 0 bases, with 14 bases left between them. Germline-derived CDR1 and CDR2 are SEHNR and FQNEAQ (reference sequence). The CDR3 nucleotides are TGTGCCAGCAGCTTAGCACAGCGGATTACAGCTAACTATGGCTACACCTTC. Amino acid sequence: CASSLAQRITANYGYTF.

V is TRBV7-9 and J is TRBJ2-5; perhaps TRBD2 as D (7 bases). The germline gives CDR1 SEHNR, CDR2 FQNEAQ (reference sequence). The CDR3 length is 14 residues. V was trimmed by 7 bases and J by 4 bases, leaving 16 bases between them. This CDR3 is CASNNRGAGETQYF. The CDR3 DNA reads as TGTGCCAGCAACAACCGGGGGGCGGGAGAGACCCAGTACTTC.

The rearrangement links TRBV30 to TRBJ2-7; 8 bases are shared with TRBD1. Per germline, CDR1 GTSNPN and CDR2 SVGIG (reference sequence). The V gene end was trimmed by 2 bases and the J gene end by 5 bases; junction bases not matched to a gene: 8. The CDR3 spans 14 residues. The CDR3 DNA follows: TGTGCCTGGAGTCCCTTCGGACAGGGCCACGAGCAGTACTTC. It specifies CAWSPFGQGHEQYF.

The chain has TRBV2 and TRBJ1-5; 8 bases agree with TRBD1. The CDR3 covers 14 residues. The germline gives CDR1 SNHLY, CDR2 FYNNEI. J gave up 4 bases and V 7 bases, and 6 bases lay outside the gene matches. CDR3 amino acids: CASNGQGRNQPQHF. CDR3 nucleotides: TGTGCCAGCAATGGACAGGGAAGGAATCAGCCCCAGCATTTT.

This clone was counted only a few times. This sequence joins TRBV19 and TRBJ1-5, with a possible D match to TRBD1 (6 bases). CDR3 length: 14 residues. V lost 9 bases and J lost 0, with 12 bases in between. CDR1 and CDR2 from the germline V gene are LNHDA and SQIVND (reference sequence). CDR3 sequence reads: CASQRQDSNQPQHF. In DNA form, the CDR3 reads TGTGCCAGCCAGAGACAGGATAGCAATCAGCCCCAGCATTTT.

The sample holds one count of this clone. The J gene is TRBJ1-6, the V gene TRBV18; TRBD1 aligns across 9 bases. The CDR3 is 16 amino acids. Germline V gene data show CDR1 as KGHSH and CDR2 as LQKENI. V was clipped by 4 bases and J by 5 bases; unmatched bases: 6. The CDR3 nucleotides read TGTGCCAGCTCACGGACAGGGGCCCATAATAATTCACCCCTCCACTTT. Its translation is CASSRTGAHNNSPLHF.

The V gene is TRBV5-1, the J gene TRBJ1-4; D possibly corresponds to TRBD1 (5 bases). V lost 4 bases, J lost 8 bases, and 18 bases lay in between. The CDR3 is made up of 15 amino acids. Germline values: CDR1 SGHRS, CDR2 YFSETQ. CDR3: CASSREGPPGEKLFF. For the CDR3, the DNA is TGCGCCAGCAGCCGGGAGGGGCCACCGGGGGAAAAACTGTTTTTT.

This chain uses TRBV20-1 with TRBJ2-5; weak D call: TRBD2 (7 bases). Trimming shortened V by 3 bases and J by 4 bases, and 18 bases separated the two germline ends. Germline V gene data show CDR1 as DFQATT and CDR2 as SNEGSKA (reference sequence). The length of the CDR3 is 15 residues. CDR3 nucleotides: TGCAGTGCTAGTAGGGAACAGGGAGGGGGAGAGACCCAGTACTTC. The encoded protein is CSASREQGGGETQYF.

This clone was seen a few times. The V gene is TRBV11-2, the J gene TRBJ1-6, with D possibly matching TRBD1 (5 bases). Germline loops: CDR1 SGHAT, CDR2 FQNNGV. V was trimmed by 5 bases and J by 10 bases, leaving 12 bases between them. The CDR3 is made up of 13 amino acids. The CDR3 spells CASSPGYESPLHF. CDR3 nucleotide sequence: TGTGCCAGCAGCCCAGGGTACGAGTCACCCCTCCACTTT.

The table lists this clone with a count of one. V and J are TRBV5-1 and TRBJ2-5; perhaps TRBD2 as D (6 bases). The germline gives CDR1 SGHRS, CDR2 YFSETQ. V dropped 2 bases and J dropped 4 bases, with 15 bases sitting between them. The length of the CDR3 is 15 residues. The CDR3 nucleotides are TGCGCCAGCAGCTTCCGGGACGGGAGCCGAGAGACCCAGTACTTC. Protein product: CASSFRDGSRETQYF. The entire variable domain, with the rest obtained from reference TRBV5-1 and TRBJ2-5, is as follows: KAGVTQTPRYLIKTRGQQVTLSCSPISGHRSVSWYQQTPGQGLQFLFEYFSETQRNKGNFPGRFSGRQFSNSRSEMNVSTLELGDSALYLCASSFRDGSRETQYFGPGTRLLVL.

This rearrangement joins TRBV21-1 to TRBJ1-1; the table gives TRBD1 as D, unverified against the DNA. TRBV21-1 is recorded as a pseudogene. This CDR3 region has 14 residues. CDR3 protein: CASNILRGSTEAFF. The CDR3, as DNA: TGTGCCAGCAATATACTTAGGGGGAGTACTGAAGCTTTCTTT.

This clone was seen only once. The V and J genes are TRBV6-5 and TRBJ1-1, with a possible D match to TRBD1 (5 bases). Germline values: CDR1 MNHEY, CDR2 SVGAGI. The CDR3 sequence is 13 residues long. The V end lost 2 bases, the J end lost 3 bases, and 7 bases lay between the germline ends. CDR3 residues: CASSYGGDTEAFF. As DNA, the CDR3 is TGTGCCAGCAGTTACGGGGGGGACACTGAAGCTTTCTTT.

This chain joins TRBV7-6 and TRBJ1-5; D is undetermined. V lost 1 base and J 3 bases, leaving 13 bases between the germline ends. CDR3 length: 16 residues. Looked up from germline, CDR1 is SGHVS and CDR2 is FNYEAQ. The CDR3 DNA reads as TGTGCCAGCAGCTTAGGGGCCAATCCCCCCAATCAGCCCCAGCATTTT. It encodes CASSLGANPPNQPQHF.

The V call is TRBV11-2, the J call TRBJ2-1; D may be TRBD2 (6 bases). Germline CDR1 reads SGHAT; CDR2 reads FQNNGV. The CDR3 has 14 residues. Trimming shortened V by 5 bases and J by 6 bases, and 14 bases separated the two germline ends. CDR3 residues: CASSPTPGLNEQFF. In DNA form, the CDR3 reads TGTGCCAGCAGCCCCACCCCGGGACTCAATGAGCAGTTCTTC.

The chain couples TRBV11-2 to TRBJ2-1, with TRBD2 matching 7 bases. This CDR3 has 15 residues. CDR1 and CDR2 from the germline V gene are SGHAT and FQNNGV. Unmatched junction bases numbered 11, after V lost 2 bases and J lost 10 bases. The CDR3 sequence is CASSLYRGLGGEQFF. The CDR3 nucleotides read TGTGCCAGCAGCTTATACCGAGGACTGGGGGGGGAGCAGTTCTTC.